The present TCR beta chain was sequenced within a study of cytomegalovirus exposure and HLA in healthy donors. Germline V CDR1 and CDR2: GTSNPN, SVGIG (reference sequence). Unmatched junction bases numbered 7, after V lost 0 bases and J lost 4 bases. The CDR3 runs 15 residues. Whole-study results and caveats: A prior analysis recorded that most TCR beta V segments were productive about 87% or about 30% of the time.

In the PCR, 60 Vbeta and 13 Jbeta primers were used. Assay: immunoSEQ multiplex PCR; the TCRdb copy retains only in-frame clones and omits some. Here the sample spans roughly 180,000 clones, roughly 80% being singletons. This clone was found a few times. What it binds is unknown. What was sequenced was PBMCs. This sequence joins TRBV30 and TRBJ2-7; 9 nucleotides align to TRBD2. This TCR was recovered from a woman in her forties or fifties in good health and CMV-seropositive. CDR3 DNA: TGTGCCTGGAGTGTCAAGCGGGGGGCTGGGTACGAGCAGTACTTC. Protein product: CAWSVKRGAGYEQYF. The full variable domain, its missing parts supplied by reference TRBV30 and TRBJ2-7, is SQTIHQWPATLVQPVGSPLSLECTVEGTSNPNLYWYRQAAGRGLQLLFYSVGIGQISSEVPQNLSASRPQDRQFILSSKKLLLSDSGFYLCAWSVKRGAGYEQYFGPGTRLTVT.